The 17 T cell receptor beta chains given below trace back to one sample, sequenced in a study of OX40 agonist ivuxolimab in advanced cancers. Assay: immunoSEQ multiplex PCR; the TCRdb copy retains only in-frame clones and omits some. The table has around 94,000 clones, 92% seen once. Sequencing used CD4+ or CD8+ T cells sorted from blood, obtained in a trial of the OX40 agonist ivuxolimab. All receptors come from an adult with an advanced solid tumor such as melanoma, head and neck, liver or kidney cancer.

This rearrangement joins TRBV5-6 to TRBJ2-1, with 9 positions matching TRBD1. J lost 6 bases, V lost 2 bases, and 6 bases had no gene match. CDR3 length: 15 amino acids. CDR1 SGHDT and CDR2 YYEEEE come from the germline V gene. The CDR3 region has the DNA TGTGCCAGCAGCTTCGGGACAGGGAGGCCCAATGAGCAGTTCTTC. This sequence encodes CASSFGTGRPNEQFF. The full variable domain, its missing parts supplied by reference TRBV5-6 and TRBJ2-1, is DAGVTQSPTHLIKTRGQQVTLRCSPKSGHDTVSWYQQALGQGPQFIFQYYEEEERQRGNFPDRFSGHQFPNYSSELNVNALLLGDSALYLCASSFGTGRPNEQFFGPGTRLTVL.

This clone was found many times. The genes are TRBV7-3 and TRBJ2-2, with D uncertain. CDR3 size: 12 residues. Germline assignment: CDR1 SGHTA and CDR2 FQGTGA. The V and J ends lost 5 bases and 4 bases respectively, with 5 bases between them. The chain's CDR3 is CASSIITGELFF. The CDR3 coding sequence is TGTGCCAGCAGCATAATCACCGGGGAGCTGTTTTTT.

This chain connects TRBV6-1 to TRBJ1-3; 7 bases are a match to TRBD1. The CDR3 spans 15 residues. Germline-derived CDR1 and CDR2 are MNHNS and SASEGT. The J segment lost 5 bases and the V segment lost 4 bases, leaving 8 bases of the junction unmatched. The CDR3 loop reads CASSGGQPARNTIYF. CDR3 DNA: TGTGCCAGCAGTGGGGGACAGCCCGCCAGAAACACCATATATTTT.

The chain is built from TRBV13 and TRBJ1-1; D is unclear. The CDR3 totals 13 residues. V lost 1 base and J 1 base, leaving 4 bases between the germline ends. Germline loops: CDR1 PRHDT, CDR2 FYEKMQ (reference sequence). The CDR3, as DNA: TGTGCCAGCAGCTTAGAGGGGAACACTGAAGCTTTCTTT. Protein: CASSLEGNTEAFF.

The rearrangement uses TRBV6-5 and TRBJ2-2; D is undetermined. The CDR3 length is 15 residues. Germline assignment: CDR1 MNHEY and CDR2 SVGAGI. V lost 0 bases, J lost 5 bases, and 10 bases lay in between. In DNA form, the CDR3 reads TGTGCCAGCAGTTACTCCGGACGGACGACCGGGGAGCTGTTTTTT. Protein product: CASSYSGRTTGELFF.

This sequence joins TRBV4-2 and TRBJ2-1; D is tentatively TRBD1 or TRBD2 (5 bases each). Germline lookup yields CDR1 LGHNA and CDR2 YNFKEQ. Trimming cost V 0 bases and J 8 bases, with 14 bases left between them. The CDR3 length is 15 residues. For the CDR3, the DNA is TGTGCCAGCAGCCAAGATACAGGCGATAGCGATGAGCAGTTCTTC. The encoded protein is CASSQDTGDSDEQFF.

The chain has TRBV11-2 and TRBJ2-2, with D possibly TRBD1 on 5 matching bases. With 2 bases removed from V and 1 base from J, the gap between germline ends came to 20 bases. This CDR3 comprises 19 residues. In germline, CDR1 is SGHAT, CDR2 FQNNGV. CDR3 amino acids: CASSLFGALRLGNTGELFF. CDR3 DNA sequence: TGTGCCAGCAGCTTATTTGGGGCCCTACGACTTGGGAACACCGGGGAGCTGTTTTTT.

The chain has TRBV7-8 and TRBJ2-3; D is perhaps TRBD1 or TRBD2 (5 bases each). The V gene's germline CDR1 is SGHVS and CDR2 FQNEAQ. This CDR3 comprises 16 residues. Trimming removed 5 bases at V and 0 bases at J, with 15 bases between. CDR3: CASSAGTVPSTDTQYF. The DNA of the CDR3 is TGTGCCAGCAGCGCCGGGACGGTCCCTAGCACAGATACGCAGTATTTT.

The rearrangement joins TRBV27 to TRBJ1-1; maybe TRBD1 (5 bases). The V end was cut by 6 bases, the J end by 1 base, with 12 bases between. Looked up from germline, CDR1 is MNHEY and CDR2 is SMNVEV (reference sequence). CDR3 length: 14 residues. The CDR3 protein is CASSPPTENTEAFF. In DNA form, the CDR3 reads TGTGCCAGCAGCCCCCCGACAGAGAACACTGAAGCTTTCTTT.

The CDR3, as DNA: TGCAGCGTTGTCGGACAGGGGGAGGGTACAGATACGCAGTATTTT. Amino acid sequence: CSVVGQGEGTDTQYF. This chain joins TRBV29-1 and TRBJ2-3, with 10 bases identical to TRBD1. This CDR3 comprises 15 residues. The ends lost 4 bases at V and 3 bases at J; junction bases unmatched: 7. The germline CDR1 and CDR2 sequences are SQVTM and ANQGSEA.

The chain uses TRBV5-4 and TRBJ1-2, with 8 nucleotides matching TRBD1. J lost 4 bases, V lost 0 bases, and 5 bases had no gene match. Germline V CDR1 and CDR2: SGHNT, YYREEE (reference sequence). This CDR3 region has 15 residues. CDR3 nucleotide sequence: TGTGCCAGCAGCTTGGGGGCAGGGGGCGGCTATGGCTACACCTTC. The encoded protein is CASSLGAGGGYGYTF.

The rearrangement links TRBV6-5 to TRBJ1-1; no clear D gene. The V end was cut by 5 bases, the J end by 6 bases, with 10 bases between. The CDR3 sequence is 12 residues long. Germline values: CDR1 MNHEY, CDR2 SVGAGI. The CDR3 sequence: CASSTWSAEAFF. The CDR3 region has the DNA TGTGCCAGCAGTACATGGAGCGCTGAAGCTTTCTTT.

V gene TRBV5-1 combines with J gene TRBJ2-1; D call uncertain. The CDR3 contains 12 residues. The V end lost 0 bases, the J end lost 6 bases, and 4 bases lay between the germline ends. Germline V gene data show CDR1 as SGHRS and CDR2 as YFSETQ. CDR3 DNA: TGCGCCAGCAGCTTGGACGGCAATGAGCAGTTCTTC. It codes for CASSLDGNEQFF.

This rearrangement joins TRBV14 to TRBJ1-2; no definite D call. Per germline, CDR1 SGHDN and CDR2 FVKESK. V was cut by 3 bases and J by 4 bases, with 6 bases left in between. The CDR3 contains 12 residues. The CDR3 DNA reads TGTGCCAGCAGCCAGGCCAGCTATGGCTACACCTTC. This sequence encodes CASSQASYGYTF.

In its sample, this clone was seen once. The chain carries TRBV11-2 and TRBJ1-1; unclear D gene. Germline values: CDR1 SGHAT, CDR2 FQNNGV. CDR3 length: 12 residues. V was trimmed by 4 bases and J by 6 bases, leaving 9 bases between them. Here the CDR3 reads CASSSDVAEAFF. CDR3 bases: TGTGCCAGCAGCTCGGACGTGGCTGAAGCTTTCTTT. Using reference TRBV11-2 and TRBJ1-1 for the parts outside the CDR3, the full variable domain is EAGVAQSPRYKIIEKRQSVAFWCNPISGHATLYWYQQILGQGPKLLIQFQNNGVVDDSQLPKDRFSAERLKGVDSTLKIQPAKLEDSAVYLCASSSDVAEAFFGQGTRLTVV.

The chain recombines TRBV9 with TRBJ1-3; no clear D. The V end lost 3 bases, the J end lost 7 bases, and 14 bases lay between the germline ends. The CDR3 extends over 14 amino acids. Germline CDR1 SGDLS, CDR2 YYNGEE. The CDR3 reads CASSAGEGENTIYF. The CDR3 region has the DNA TGTGCCAGCAGCGCCGGGGAGGGAGAGAACACCATATATTTT.

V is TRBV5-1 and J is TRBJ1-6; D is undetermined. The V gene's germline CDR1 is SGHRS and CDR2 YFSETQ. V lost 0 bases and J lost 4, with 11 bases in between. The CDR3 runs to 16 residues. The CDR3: CASSLESLGYNSPLHF. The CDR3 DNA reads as TGCGCCAGCAGCTTGGAAAGCCTGGGATATAATTCACCCCTCCACTTT.